This TCR beta chain was documented in a study of T cells in Graves' hyperthyroidism and ophthalmopathy. Study-level findings and limits: Separation of ophthalmopathy from stable hyperthyroidism was achieved by a 13 V-J model.

Amplification of TCR beta CDR3 regions was performed using RNA transcripts as template. An initial round of RT-PCR targeting the TCR CDR3 relied on the HTBI primer set. A single record per CDR3 protein comes from TCRdb applying MiXCR to the multiplex PCR reads. The sample includes about 680,000 distinct CDR3 sequences, approximately 40% of them seen just once. Uncontrolled infection, other autoimmune disease, pregnancy and lactation each barred patients from inclusion. As regards this clonotype: The antigen is unknown.

Germline loops: CDR1 MNHEY, CDR2 SVGAGI. Trimming removed 2 bases at V and 10 bases at J, with 8 bases between. The CDR3 length is 12 residues. The chain links TRBV6-5 to TRBJ1-4; D is uncertain. This TCR was sampled from a woman in her thirties or forties with Graves' hyperthyroidism. Input material: blood. CDR3 sequence (DNA): TGTGCCAGCAGTTACGGCGGTGGAAAACTGTTTTTT. Protein product: CASSYGGGKLFF.